This T cell receptor beta chain is drawn from a study of OX40 agonist ivuxolimab in advanced cancers. As concerns this clone: Its antigen is unidentified.

Patients with autoimmune history or systemic immunosuppression were excluded. There are 18 residues in the CDR3. Germline values: CDR1 GTSNPN, CDR2 SVGIG (reference sequence). Trimming took 0 bases from V and 2 from J, leaving 22 bases between them. Overall study findings and caveats: At 0.1 to 3.0 mg/kg and by week 6, clonal expansion occurred in CD4+ and CD8+ blood T cells. The mean number of expanded clones was higher in CD8+ T cells than in CD4+.

Assay used: immunoSEQ multiplex PCR; TCRdb lists only in-frame clones, some missing. The sample includes around 80,000 clones, just under 95% seen only once; the top ten take roughly 0.6%. Sequencing was performed on CD4+ or CD8+ T cells sorted from blood, taken in a trial of the OX40 agonist ivuxolimab. This receptor was identified in an adult with an advanced solid tumor such as melanoma, head and neck, liver or kidney cancer. The V call is TRBV30, the J call TRBJ2-5; D might be TRBD1 (5 bases). The CDR3 loop reads CAWSVRDRQLLLQETQYF. The CDR3 nucleotides are TGTGCCTGGAGTGTTCGTGACAGACAACTTTTACTGCAAGAGACCCAGTACTTC.